This TCR beta chain was retrieved from a study of patients and donors after allogeneic stem cell transplantation. This clonotype was observed a handful of times. Germline loops: CDR1 ENHRY, CDR2 SYGVKD. Germline trimming cut 6 bases from V and 4 bases from J; bases unmatched to any gene: 1. The CDR3 consists of 13 residues. One entry per CDR3 protein results from TCRdb running MiXCR on the RT-PCR reads. The sample has approximately 170,000 distinct CDR3 sequences, 24% seen once. The chain is built from TRBV10-3 and TRBJ1-5; 9 bases fit TRBD1. The TCR comes from a human donor who was either an allogeneic HSCT recipient or a stem cell or donor lymphocyte infusion donor (not recorded which). It is not recorded whose cells these are; they may come from a transplant donor. The sample taken for sequencing was blood, either unsorted or a sorted T cell fraction (not recorded which). The CDR3 bases are TGTGCCATCAGAGACAGGGGGAATCAGCCCCAGCATTTT. This codes for CAIRDRGNQPQHF.